These 24 T cell receptor beta chains share one sample of origin, sequenced in a study of shared clonotypes between healthy human individuals. Naive CD8 cells were CD45RO-negative, positively selected for CCR7, excluding terminally differentiated effector memory CD45RA+ cells. The protocol was immunoSEQ multiplex PCR, while the TCRdb copy is restricted to in-frame clones and leaves out a portion. The sample lists about 1,900,000 clones, approximately 94% occurring once. Sequencing was done on a sample of naive CD8+ T cells sorted from blood. The receptors here all came from a young man in good health.

This rearrangement joins TRBV30 to TRBJ1-5, with a possible D match to TRBD1 (5 bases). The CDR3 totals 13 residues. Deletions cut 5 bases from V and 1 base from J, with 9 bases between. CDR1 and CDR2 from the germline V gene are GTSNPN and SVGIG (reference sequence). The CDR3 spells CAWAWDSNQPQHF. The CDR3 DNA reads as TGTGCCTGGGCCTGGGACAGCAATCAGCCCCAGCATTTT.

The gene calls are TRBV27 and TRBJ2-1; perhaps TRBD1 as D (5 bases). CDR1 and CDR2 (germline): MNHEY, SMNVEV (reference sequence). The CDR3 runs to 14 residues. Trimming cost V 5 bases and J 7 bases, with 15 bases left between them. CDR3 DNA sequence: TGTGCCAGCAGTGGACCAGGGTACCAGAATGAGCAGTTCTTC. Protein: CASSGPGYQNEQFF.

This clone was seen once. Distinct nucleotide sequences in the sample also encode this CDR3. V usage is TRBV9 and J usage is TRBJ1-1; D may be TRBD1 (5 bases). The germline V gene encodes CDR1 SGDLS and CDR2 YYNGEE. This CDR3 contains 14 residues. V lost 0 bases, J lost 5 bases, and 11 bases lay in between. DNA for the CDR3: TGTGCCAGCAGCGTAGAGGGCAGGGATACTGAAGCTTTCTTT. Its translation: CASSVEGRDTEAFF.

CDR3 residues: CASSVGEGFPYEQYF. In DNA form, the CDR3 reads TGTGCCAGCAGTGTCGGTGAGGGGTTTCCCTACGAGCAGTACTTC. The gene calls are TRBV2 and TRBJ2-7, with D perhaps matching TRBD1 or TRBD2 (5 bases each). The germline V gene encodes CDR1 SNHLY and CDR2 FYNNEI. V was trimmed by 4 bases and J by 2 bases, leaving 15 bases between them. The CDR3 loop spans 15 amino acids.

The gene calls are TRBV28 and TRBJ2-1, with 9 positions matching TRBD2. Trimming cost V 5 bases and J 7 bases; bases outside gene matches: 6. The germline gives CDR1 MDHEN, CDR2 SYDVKM. The CDR3 loop spans 14 amino acids. The CDR3 sequence is CASSGPSGENEQFF. The DNA of the CDR3 is TGTGCCAGCAGTGGACCTAGCGGGGAGAATGAGCAGTTCTTC.

This sequence joins TRBV4-1 and TRBJ1-1; D is unresolved. The V and J ends lost 6 bases and 1 base respectively, with 21 bases between them. Germline CDR1 MGHRA, CDR2 YSYEKL. The CDR3 sequence is 17 residues long. In DNA form, the CDR3 reads TGCGCCAGCAGTCAATTTCCCACCGGGCCCACGAACACTGAAGCTTTCTTT. Translating gives CASSQFPTGPTNTEAFF.

The count of this clone is one. At one end, the junction sequence differs from germline, possibly due to a read error. The V gene is TRBV18, the J gene TRBJ2-7; D not certain. The germline V gene encodes CDR1 KGHSH and CDR2 LQKENI. CDR3 length: 15 residues. CDR3 loop: CASSPLQASPYEQYF. Written as DNA, the CDR3 is TGTGCCAGCTCCCCACTCCAGGCGAGTCCCTACGAGCAGTACTTC.

The genes are TRBV11-1 and TRBJ2-7; 7 positions agree with TRBD1. V shed 6 bases, J shed 0 bases, and the junction held 8 bases outside the gene matches. Germline V lookup: CDR1 SGHAT, CDR2 FQDESV (reference sequence). This CDR3 contains 15 residues. CDR3 region: CASRRQGAPSYEQYF. The CDR3 DNA reads TGTGCCAGCAGGCGACAGGGTGCCCCCTCCTACGAGCAGTACTTC.

The J gene is TRBJ2-7, the V gene TRBV2, with D possibly TRBD1 on 5 matching bases. The germline V gene has CDR1 SNHLY and CDR2 FYNNEI. Trimming took 3 bases from V and 6 from J, leaving 12 bases between them. The CDR3 loop spans 13 amino acids. The CDR3 DNA sequence: TGTGCCAGCAGTGACAGGGTCGGCGGCGAGCAGTACTTC. Its translation is CASSDRVGGEQYF.

CDR3 DNA: TGTGCCAGCAGCCCGAGGGAGCGAGGATACGAGCAGTACTTC. Residues: CASSPRERGYEQYF. The chain has TRBV7-9 and TRBJ2-7, with a possible D match to TRBD2 (5 bases). The CDR3 is 14 amino acids. V lost 5 bases, J lost 4 bases, and 15 bases lay in between. CDR1 and CDR2 from the germline V gene are SEHNR and FQNEAQ (reference sequence).

The chain uses TRBV27 and TRBJ2-2, with no clear D. The CDR3 has 17 residues. V was pared by 2 bases and J by 6 bases, with 19 bases between. The germline V gene has CDR1 MNHEY and CDR2 SMNVEV (reference sequence). CDR3 sequence (DNA): TGTGCCAGCAGTTTACAGTCCCACCTCGTCCTCCCCGGGGAGCTGTTTTTT. This sequence encodes CASSLQSHLVLPGELFF.

V and J are TRBV28 and TRBJ2-7, with D maybe TRBD2 (6 bases). Trimming removed 0 bases from V and 6 bases from J, with 18 bases in between. Germline CDR1 MDHEN, CDR2 SYDVKM. The CDR3 has 16 residues. The CDR3 here is CASSLWTGTPVGEQYF. The CDR3 DNA is TGTGCCAGCAGTTTATGGACCGGGACTCCCGTGGGCGAGCAGTACTTC.

The chain has TRBV19 and TRBJ2-3; 8 bases match TRBD2. The CDR3 covers 14 residues. The V segment lost 10 bases and the J segment 2 bases; nucleotides outside the gene matches: 8. Germline CDR1 and CDR2: LNHDA and SQIVND (reference sequence). The CDR3 here is CATNSGTFTDTQYF. DNA for the CDR3: TGTGCCACTAATAGCGGGACGTTCACAGATACGCAGTATTTT.

The chain couples TRBV30 to TRBJ1-5, with D perhaps matching TRBD1 (5 bases). Trimming removed 3 bases at V and 2 bases at J, with 20 bases between. Germline loops: CDR1 GTSNPN, CDR2 SVGIG (reference sequence). The CDR3 has 17 amino acids. CDR3 residues: CAWRPGYATPGNQPQHF. CDR3 coding DNA: TGTGCCTGGAGGCCAGGGTATGCGACACCGGGCAATCAGCCCCAGCATTTT.

V gene TRBV7-6 combines with J gene TRBJ2-7; TRBD1 matches at 11 bases. Losses at the gene ends were 3 bases for V and 4 bases for J; bases not matched to a gene: 5. This CDR3 spans 15 amino acids. CDR1 and CDR2 (germline): SGHVS, FNYEAQ. In nucleotides, the CDR3 is TGTGCCAGCAGCTTTGATGGACAGGGGGCTTACGAGCAGTACTTC. It translates to CASSFDGQGAYEQYF.

The V and J genes are TRBV15 and TRBJ2-7, with TRBD2 matching over 10 bases. The CDR3 has 16 residues. Per germline, CDR1 LNHNV and CDR2 YYDKDF (reference sequence). The ends lost 0 bases at V and 4 bases at J; junction bases unmatched: 6. The CDR3 nucleotides read TGTGCCACCAGCAGAGATCTAGCTAGCGGGAGTTACGAGCAGTACTTC. As protein: CATSRDLASGSYEQYF.

This clone has a single count. V is TRBV30 and J is TRBJ1-2; TRBD1 aligns across 8 bases. Germline trimming cut 5 bases from V and 8 bases from J; bases unmatched to any gene: 13. The CDR3 is 14 amino acids. CDR1 and CDR2 (germline): GTSNPN, SVGIG (reference sequence). CDR3 sequence (DNA): TGTGCCTGGGACAGACCGGGGACAGGTGAGGGCTACACCTTC. Protein: CAWDRPGTGEGYTF.

The chain uses TRBV30 and TRBJ2-7; 7 positions match TRBD2. J gave up 6 bases and V 0 bases, and 11 bases lay outside the gene matches. This CDR3 region has 15 residues. The V gene's germline CDR1 is GTSNPN and CDR2 SVGIG (reference sequence). The CDR3 loop reads CAWSVRGRERGEQYF. The CDR3 DNA reads TGTGCCTGGAGTGTACGTGGGCGGGAGCGAGGCGAGCAGTACTTC.

The chain joins TRBV27 to TRBJ2-7; 7 bases agree with TRBD2. In germline, CDR1 is MNHEY, CDR2 SMNVEV (reference sequence). The CDR3 loop spans 14 amino acids. Trimming cost V 5 bases and J 2 bases; bases outside gene matches: 6. DNA of the CDR3: TGTGCCAGCAGTCCCCCGGGGGGAGCCTACGAGCAGTACTTC. Protein product: CASSPPGGAYEQYF.

This clone has a single count. Other DNA sequences of this sample code for an identical CDR3. The rearrangement links TRBV27 to TRBJ2-3; D uncertain. Trimming stripped 4 bases from V and 0 bases from J, with 8 bases between. Germline loops: CDR1 MNHEY, CDR2 SMNVEV (reference sequence). The CDR3 runs 14 residues. For the CDR3, the DNA is TGTGCCAGCAGTTCCCAATACAGCACAGATACGCAGTATTTT. Protein sequence: CASSSQYSTDTQYF.

This clone was observed a handful of times. CDR3 nucleotide sequence: TGTGCCACCCAAGGGGGACACGCTAACTATGGCTACACCTTC. It is translated as CATQGGHANYGYTF. V gene TRBV19 combines with J gene TRBJ1-2; D possibly corresponds to TRBD1 (6 bases). CDR1 LNHDA and CDR2 SQIVND come from the germline V gene (reference sequence). Trimming took 10 bases from V and 0 from J, leaving 15 bases between them. CDR3 length: 14 residues.

The V call is TRBV11-2, the J call TRBJ2-2, with D tentatively TRBD2 (5 bases). The germline CDR1 and CDR2 sequences are SGHAT and FQNNGV. The CDR3 is made up of 16 amino acids. With 5 bases removed from V and 7 bases from J, the gap between germline ends came to 20 bases. CDR3: CASSPTGGTASGELFF. The DNA for the CDR3 is TGTGCCAGCAGCCCAACCGGAGGAACCGCTAGCGGGGAGCTGTTTTTT. The full variable domain, completed using reference TRBV11-2 and TRBJ2-2, is EAGVAQSPRYKIIEKRQSVAFWCNPISGHATLYWYQQILGQGPKLLIQFQNNGVVDDSQLPKDRFSAERLKGVDSTLKIQPAKLEDSAVYLCASSPTGGTASGELFFGEGSRLTVL.

The J gene is TRBJ2-7, the V gene TRBV5-8; TRBD2 aligns across 12 bases. V lost 0 bases to trimming and J lost 2 bases; unmatched junction nucleotides: 6. This CDR3 contains 17 residues. Per the germline V gene, CDR1 is SGHTS and CDR2 is YDEGEE. For the CDR3, the DNA is TGTGCCAGCAGCTTGGTAGGACTAGCGGGATCAGCCTACGAGCAGTACTTC. As protein: CASSLVGLAGSAYEQYF.

The chain links TRBV5-6 to TRBJ2-7, with D unclear. V gave up 1 base and J gave up 2 bases, with 10 bases separating them. From germline, CDR1 is SGHDT and CDR2 YYEEEE. This CDR3 comprises 14 residues. The CDR3 is CASSLFETPYEQYF. The DNA for the CDR3 is TGTGCCAGCAGCTTGTTTGAAACACCCTACGAGCAGTACTTC.